This T cell receptor (beta chain) was profiled in a study of T cell responses to AZD1222 COVID-19 vaccine. General observations from the study: The number of AZD1222 recipients seropositive at baseline was only six. A rise in Spike-specific TCR breadth and depth followed two AZD1222 doses. Repertoire collection took place solely once the T cell response had peaked.

Assay used: immunoSEQ multiplex PCR; TCRdb lists only in-frame clones, some missing. The table has some 86,000 clones, approximately 90% seen once. This CDR3 comprises 15 residues. V lost 0 bases and J lost 2, with 11 bases in between. In germline, CDR1 is MGHRA, CDR2 YSYEKL. In regard to this clone: Its antigen is currently unknown.

This specimen was peripheral blood, taken 28 days after the second AZD1222 dose. The receptor was derived from an adult who received the AZD1222 COVID-19 vaccine. This chain links TRBV4-1 with TRBJ2-7, with a tentative D call TRBD1 (5 bases). The CDR3 DNA is TGCGCCAGCAGCCAAGATCTTTGGACAACCTACGAGCAGTACTTC. Residues: CASSQDLWTTYEQYF.